Shown below are 22 T cell receptor beta chains from a single sample sequenced in a study of shared clonotypes between healthy human individuals. Here immunoSEQ multiplex PCR was the method, and the copy in TCRdb shows in-frame clones only, minus some. Among some 650,000 clones listed, roughly 97% were seen once. Sequenced input: naive CD4+ T cells sorted from blood. Subset denoted: CD45RA+ positively selected. The receptors come from a woman younger than 45 in good health.

This chain uses TRBV28 with TRBJ2-7; 7 positions match TRBD2. CDR1 and CDR2 from the germline V gene are MDHEN and SYDVKM. This CDR3 is 14 amino acids long. Trimming cost V 6 bases and J 1 base; bases outside gene matches: 6. The DNA for the CDR3 is TGTGCCAGCAGGGCTAGCGGAGGATCCTACGAGCAGTACTTC. It codes for CASRASGGSYEQYF.

Points on this clone: Additional DNA sequences in this sample encode the identical CDR3. V and J are TRBV18 and TRBJ2-2; weak D call: TRBD1 (5 bases). CDR3 size: 14 residues. V lost 1 base to trimming and J lost 6 bases, with 9 bases between them. Germline V lookup: CDR1 KGHSH, CDR2 LQKENI. The CDR3 here is CASSPQGDAGELFF. In DNA, the CDR3 is TGTGCCAGCTCACCACAAGGGGATGCCGGGGAGCTGTTTTTT.

The chain recombines TRBV6-5 with TRBJ2-7; perhaps TRBD2 as D (5 bases). The V gene lost 6 bases and the J gene lost 5 bases, with 17 bases spanning the gap. The germline V gene encodes CDR1 MNHEY and CDR2 SVGAGI. This CDR3 contains 14 residues. The CDR3 DNA follows: TGTGCCAGCAGGTTGTTAGGCAGCGGTCACGAGCAGTACTTC. Amino acid sequence: CASRLLGSGHEQYF.

The chain uses TRBV5-1 and TRBJ2-2, with TRBD2 as a possible D gene (5 bases). Germline lookup yields CDR1 SGHRS and CDR2 YFSETQ. V lost 3 bases and J lost 3, with 15 bases in between. The CDR3 length is 16 residues. As DNA, the CDR3 is TGCGCCAGCAGCTCAATCCGGGGTTCAGACACCGGGGAGCTGTTTTTT. Protein product: CASSSIRGSDTGELFF.

V is TRBV6-5 and J is TRBJ1-3, with TRBD1 matching over 7 bases. Trimming at V came to 2 bases and at J to 8 bases, leaving 6 bases not matched to a gene. The CDR3 length is 14 residues. Germline lookup yields CDR1 MNHEY and CDR2 SVGAGI. CDR3 in DNA: TGTGCCAGCAGTTACAGACAGGGCCGGTACACCATATATTTT. Translated, it gives CASSYRQGRYTIYF.

This sequence joins TRBV6-5 and TRBJ1-2; TRBD1 matches at 9 bases. The trim removed 6 bases at V and 1 base at J, leaving 6 bases unmatched. Germline V CDR1 and CDR2: MNHEY, SVGAGI. This CDR3 region has 15 residues. CDR3 region: CASRSTGGRNYGYTF. The CDR3 DNA follows: TGTGCCAGCAGATCTACAGGGGGCCGTAACTATGGCTACACCTTC.

V is TRBV29-1 and J is TRBJ2-1; TRBD1 aligns across 9 bases. The CDR3 is 14 residues long. From germline, CDR1 is SQVTM and CDR2 ANQGSEA. Trimming cost V 3 bases and J 8 bases; bases outside gene matches: 8. CDR3 region: CSVDVGQGLDEQFF. CDR3 bases: TGCAGCGTTGACGTAGGACAGGGGTTGGATGAGCAGTTCTTC.

The genes are TRBV19 and TRBJ2-1, with 10 positions matching TRBD2. Trimming took 3 bases from V and 4 from J; bases not matched to a gene: 3. Germline CDR1 LNHDA, CDR2 SQIVND (reference sequence). The CDR3 runs 15 residues. This CDR3 is CASSIKGLAYNEQFF. The CDR3 nucleotides are TGTGCCAGTAGTATTAAGGGACTAGCGTACAATGAGCAGTTCTTC.

This chain joins TRBV5-1 and TRBJ2-7; D ambiguous. Between the trimmed V and J ends, which lost 4 bases and 7 bases, there was a span of 9 bases. The germline V gene encodes CDR1 SGHRS and CDR2 YFSETQ. The CDR3 totals 11 residues. The CDR3 reads CASSNSVEQYF. The DNA of the CDR3 is TGCGCCAGCAGCAACAGCGTGGAGCAGTACTTC. Looking up the rest from reference TRBV5-1 and TRBJ2-7 gives the full variable domain: KAGVTQTPRYLIKTRGQQVTLSCSPISGHRSVSWYQQTPGQGLQFLFEYFSETQRNKGNFPGRFSGRQFSNSRSEMNVSTLELGDSALYLCASSNSVEQYFGPGTRLTVT.

The V gene is TRBV28, the J gene TRBJ1-6; no clear D. This CDR3 region has 15 residues. CDR1 is MDHEN, CDR2 SYDVKM, per germline. V gave up 5 bases and J gave up 5 bases, with 13 bases separating them. CDR3 bases: TGTGCCAGCAGTACGTTCCCGGATGATAATTCACCCCTCCACTTT. Its protein is CASSTFPDDNSPLHF.

Of note for this clone: The same CDR3 can be traced to other DNA sequences in this sample. This chain connects TRBV28 to TRBJ2-4; D may match TRBD1 or TRBD2 (5 bases each). CDR3 length: 15 amino acids. Germline V CDR1 and CDR2: MDHEN, SYDVKM. V lost 2 bases to trimming and J lost 1 base, with 9 bases between them. This CDR3 reads CASSLGGSAKNIQYF. CDR3 coding DNA: TGTGCCAGCAGTTTAGGGGGAAGTGCCAAAAACATTCAGTACTTC.

J is TRBJ2-3 and V is TRBV28; the D gene is possibly TRBD2 (6 bases). Germline CDR1 is MDHEN and CDR2 is SYDVKM. Trimming cost V 3 bases and J 5 bases, with 15 bases left between them. The length of the CDR3 is 15 residues. The CDR3 is CASSLGGKVKDTQYF. CDR3 nucleotide sequence: TGTGCCAGCAGTTTGGGCGGGAAGGTAAAAGATACGCAGTATTTT.

The V call is TRBV19, the J call TRBJ2-7; D call uncertain. This CDR3 spans 14 amino acids. Trimming pared 5 bases from V and 0 bases from J, leaving 11 bases between. CDR1 is LNHDA, CDR2 SQIVND, per germline (reference sequence). CDR3 nucleotide sequence: TGTGCCAGTAGTGAAGCAGCATACTCCTACGAGCAGTACTTC. This translates into CASSEAAYSYEQYF.

The V gene is TRBV4-1, the J gene TRBJ2-3, with 8 nucleotides matching TRBD2. V gave up 1 base and J gave up 11 bases; unmatched junction bases: 14. Germline V gives CDR1 MGHRA, CDR2 YSYEKL. This CDR3 comprises 16 residues. The CDR3 DNA follows: TGCGCCAGCAGCCAAGTGGCTAGCGGGCCGGTCCGCAGGCAGTATTTT. Its translation is CASSQVASGPVRRQYF.

This chain links TRBV28 with TRBJ2-5; 7 bases agree with TRBD1. Judging by the DNA end, TRBJ2-7 fits better; the J call may be wrong. The CDR3 runs to 12 residues. Germline V gene lookup returns CDR1 MDHEN and CDR2 SYDVKM. The CDR3 DNA reads TGTGCCAGCACAGGGGGATCCTACGAGCAGTACTTC. Translation: CASTGGSYEQYF.

The chain combines TRBV12-5 with TRBJ2-2, with 10 bases fitting TRBD1. The germline V gene encodes CDR1 LGHNT and CDR2 FRNRAP. The CDR3 has 22 residues. Trimming at V came to 1 base and at J to 0 bases, leaving 17 bases not matched to a gene. In DNA form, the CDR3 reads TGTGCTAGTGGTTTGGCCAACAAGACGGGACAGGGGCCAAGGGCGAACACCGGGGAGCTGTTTTTT. As protein: CASGLANKTGQGPRANTGELFF.

V gene TRBV18 combines with J gene TRBJ1-1, with D tentatively TRBD1 (5 bases). The V gene lost 0 bases and the J gene lost 0 bases, with 5 bases spanning the gap. The germline V gene encodes CDR1 KGHSH and CDR2 LQKENI. The CDR3 covers 14 residues. CDR3 amino acids: CASSPPTVNTEAFF. The CDR3 DNA is TGTGCCAGCTCACCACCGACAGTGAACACTGAAGCTTTCTTT.

The J gene is TRBJ1-4, the V gene TRBV5-1; D is unresolved. Trimming left V 5 bases short and J 16 bases short, with 6 bases between. CDR1 and CDR2 (germline): SGHRS, YFSETQ. The CDR3 is 8 amino acids. The CDR3 sequence is CASSMEFF. CDR3 sequence (DNA): TGCGCCAGCAGTATGGAGTTTTTT.

The chain joins TRBV28 to TRBJ2-1, with TRBD2 matching 10 bases. With 7 bases clipped from V and 4 bases from J, the junction kept 7 bases outside the gene matches. CDR3 length: 15 amino acids. From germline, CDR1 is MDHEN and CDR2 SYDVKM. The CDR3 nucleotides read TGTGCCAGCATGCTAGCGGGAGAGTTATACAATGAGCAGTTCTTC. Amino acids: CASMLAGELYNEQFF.

CDR3 amino acids: CASRIGPGHEQYF. The CDR3, as DNA: TGTGCCAGCAGAATAGGCCCGGGCCACGAGCAGTACTTC. This chain links TRBV2 with TRBJ2-7; D not certain. Germline CDR1 SNHLY, CDR2 FYNNEI. The CDR3 has 13 residues. V was cut by 6 bases and J by 5 bases, with 14 bases left in between.

The chain couples TRBV5-6 to TRBJ2-7, with 11 bases lining up with TRBD2. This CDR3 is built from 15 residues. Germline V gives CDR1 SGHDT, CDR2 YYEEEE. V was clipped by 4 bases and J by 3 bases; unmatched bases: 6. Here the CDR3 DNA reads TGTGCCAGCAGCCTGGAGACTAGCGGGAACTACGAGCAGTACTTC. Translated, it gives CASSLETSGNYEQYF.

CDR3 DNA sequence: TGTGCCAGCTCAATACAGGGGGCCGGGGAGCTGTTTTTT. It codes for CASSIQGAGELFF. V is TRBV18 and J is TRBJ2-2; 8 nucleotides line up with TRBD1. The CDR3 consists of 13 residues. Per germline, CDR1 KGHSH and CDR2 LQKENI. With V trimmed by 5 bases and J by 6 bases, 2 bases remained unmatched.